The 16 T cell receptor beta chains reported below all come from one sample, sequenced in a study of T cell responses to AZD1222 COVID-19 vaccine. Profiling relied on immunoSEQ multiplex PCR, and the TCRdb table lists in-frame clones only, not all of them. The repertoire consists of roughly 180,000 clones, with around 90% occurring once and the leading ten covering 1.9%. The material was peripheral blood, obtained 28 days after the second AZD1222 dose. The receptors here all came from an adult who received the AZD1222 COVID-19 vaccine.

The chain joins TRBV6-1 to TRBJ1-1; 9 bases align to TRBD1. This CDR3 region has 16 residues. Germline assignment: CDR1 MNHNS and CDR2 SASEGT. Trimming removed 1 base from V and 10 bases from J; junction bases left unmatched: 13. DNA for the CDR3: TGTGCCAGCAGTGAAGGGGGCCGGGACAGGGCTGTCGGAGCTTTCTTT. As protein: CASSEGGRDRAVGAFF.

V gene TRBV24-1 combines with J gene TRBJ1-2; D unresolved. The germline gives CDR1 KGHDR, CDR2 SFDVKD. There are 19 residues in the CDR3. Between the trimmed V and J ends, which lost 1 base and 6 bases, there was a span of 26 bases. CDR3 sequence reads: CATSDFGFILISGRDGYTF. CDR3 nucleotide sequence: TGTGCCACCAGTGATTTCGGTTTTATTTTGATTTCGGGAAGAGATGGCTACACCTTC.

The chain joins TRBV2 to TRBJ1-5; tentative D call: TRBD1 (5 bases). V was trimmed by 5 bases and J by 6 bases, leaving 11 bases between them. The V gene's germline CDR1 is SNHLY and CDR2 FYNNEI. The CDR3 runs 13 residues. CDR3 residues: CASSLGGVQPQHF. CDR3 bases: TGTGCCAGCAGTTTGGGGGGAGTTCAGCCCCAGCATTTT.

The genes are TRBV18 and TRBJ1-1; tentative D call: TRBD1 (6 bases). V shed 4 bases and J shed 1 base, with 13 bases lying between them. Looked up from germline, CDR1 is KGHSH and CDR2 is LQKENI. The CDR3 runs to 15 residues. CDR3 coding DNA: TGTGCCAGCTCACTCCGGGACATCGGGAACACTGAAGCTTTCTTT. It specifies CASSLRDIGNTEAFF.

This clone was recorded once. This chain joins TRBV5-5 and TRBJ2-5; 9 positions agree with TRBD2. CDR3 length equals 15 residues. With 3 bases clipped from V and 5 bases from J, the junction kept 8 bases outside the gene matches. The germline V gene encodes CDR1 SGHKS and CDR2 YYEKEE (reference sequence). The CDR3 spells CASSWYSGGTETQYF. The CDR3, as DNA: TGTGCCAGCAGCTGGTACAGCGGGGGGACGGAGACCCAGTACTTC.

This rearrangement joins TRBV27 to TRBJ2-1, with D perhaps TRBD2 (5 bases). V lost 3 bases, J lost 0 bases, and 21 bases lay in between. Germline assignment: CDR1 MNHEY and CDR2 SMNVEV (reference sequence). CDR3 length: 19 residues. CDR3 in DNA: TGTGCCAGCAGTTTGGAGTCTCAAGGCGGGTTGAGCTCCTACAATGAGCAGTTCTTC. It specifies CASSLESQGGLSSYNEQFF.

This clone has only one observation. CDR3 sequence reads: CASSPGQGIGEQYF. CDR3 sequence (DNA): TGCGCCAGCAGCCCGGGACAGGGAATTGGAGAGCAGTACTTC. The V gene is TRBV5-1, the J gene TRBJ2-7; TRBD1 matches at 9 bases. The CDR3 length is 14 residues. J lost 7 bases, V lost 4 bases, and 9 bases had no gene match. CDR1 and CDR2 (germline): SGHRS, YFSETQ.

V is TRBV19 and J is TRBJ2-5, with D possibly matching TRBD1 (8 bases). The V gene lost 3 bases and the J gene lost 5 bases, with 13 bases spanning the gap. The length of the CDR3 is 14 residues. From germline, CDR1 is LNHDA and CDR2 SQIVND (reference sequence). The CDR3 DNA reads TGTGCCAGTAGTATCGACAGGGGAGGGGAGACCCAGTACTTC. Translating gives CASSIDRGGETQYF.

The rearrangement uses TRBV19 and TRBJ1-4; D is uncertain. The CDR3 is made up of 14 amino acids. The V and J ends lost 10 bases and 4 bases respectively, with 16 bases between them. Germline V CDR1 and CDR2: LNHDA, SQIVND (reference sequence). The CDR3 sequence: CATGSPQNNEKLFF. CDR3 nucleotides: TGTGCCACCGGGAGCCCGCAAAATAATGAAAAACTGTTTTTT.

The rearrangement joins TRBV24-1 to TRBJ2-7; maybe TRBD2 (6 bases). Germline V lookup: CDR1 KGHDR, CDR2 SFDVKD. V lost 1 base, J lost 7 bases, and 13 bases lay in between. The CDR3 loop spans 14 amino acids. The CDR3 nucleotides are TGTGCCACCAGTGATTTAGGGGTCGGGGGAGAGCAGTACTTC. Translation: CATSDLGVGGEQYF.

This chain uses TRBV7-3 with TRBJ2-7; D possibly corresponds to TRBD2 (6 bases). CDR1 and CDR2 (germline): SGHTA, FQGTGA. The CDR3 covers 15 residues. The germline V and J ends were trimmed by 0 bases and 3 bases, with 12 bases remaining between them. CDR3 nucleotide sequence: TGTGCCAGCAGCTTAACGGGGGGTCCATTCTACGAGCAGTACTTC. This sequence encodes CASSLTGGPFYEQYF.

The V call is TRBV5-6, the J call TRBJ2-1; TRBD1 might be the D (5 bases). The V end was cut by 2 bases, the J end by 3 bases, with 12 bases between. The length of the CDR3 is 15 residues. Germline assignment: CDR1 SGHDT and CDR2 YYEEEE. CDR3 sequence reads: CASSLGGRGYNEQFF. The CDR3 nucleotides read TGTGCCAGCAGCTTAGGTGGAAGGGGCTACAATGAGCAGTTCTTC.

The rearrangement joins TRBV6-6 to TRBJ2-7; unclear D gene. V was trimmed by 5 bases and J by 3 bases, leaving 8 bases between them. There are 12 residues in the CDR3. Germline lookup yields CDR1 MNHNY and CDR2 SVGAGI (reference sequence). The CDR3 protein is CASSQYIYEQYF. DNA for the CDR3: TGTGCCAGCAGTCAATATATCTACGAGCAGTACTTC.

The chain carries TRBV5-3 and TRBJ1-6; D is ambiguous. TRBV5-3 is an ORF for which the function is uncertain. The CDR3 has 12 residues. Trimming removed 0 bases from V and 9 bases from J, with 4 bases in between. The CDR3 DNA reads TGTGCCAGAAGCTTGGGGGGTTCACCCCTCCACTTT. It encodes CARSLGGSPLHF.

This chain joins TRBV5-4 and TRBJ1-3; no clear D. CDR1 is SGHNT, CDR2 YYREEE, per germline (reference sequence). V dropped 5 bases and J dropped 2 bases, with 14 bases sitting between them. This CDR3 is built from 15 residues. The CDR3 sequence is CASSAGVEAGNTIYF. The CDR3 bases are TGTGCCAGCAGTGCCGGGGTCGAAGCTGGAAACACCATATATTTT.

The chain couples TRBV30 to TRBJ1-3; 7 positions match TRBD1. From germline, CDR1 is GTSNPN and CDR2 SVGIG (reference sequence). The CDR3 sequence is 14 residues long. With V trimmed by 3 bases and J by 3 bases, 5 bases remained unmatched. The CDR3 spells CAWRTGHGGNTIYF. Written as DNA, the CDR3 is TGTGCCTGGAGGACAGGGCATGGTGGAAACACCATATATTTT.